This entry concerns a single TCR beta chain. The antigen remains unidentified. Only Caucasian adults living in Nashville, Tennessee made up the donor group. Naive CD45RA+ and memory CD45RA-negative subsets were split from CD4+ cells. The CDR3 covers 14 residues. Germline CDR1 is MNHEY and CDR2 is SVGAGI. Trimming left V 6 bases short and J 3 bases short, with 12 bases between. Only in-frame clones appear in the TCRdb table, and some are missing; sequencing was by immunoSEQ multiplex PCR. The sample has over a million clones, roughly 95% seen once. This entry belongs to a study of shared clonotypes between healthy human individuals. Looking at the study overall: CD4 naive cells filled three plates per donor, CD4 memory three, CD8 naive two and CD8 memory one. Study-wide results and limits: Specimens sampled were limited to blood, with tissue repertoires likely differing.

The TCR was taken from a young man in good health. The rearrangement links TRBV6-5 to TRBJ2-1, with D unresolved. Sequences were obtained from naive CD4+ T cells sorted from blood. The subset denotes: CD45RA+ positively selected. This chain's CDR3 is CASRSATIYNEQFF. CDR3 nucleotide sequence: TGTGCCAGCAGATCAGCGACCATCTACAATGAGCAGTTCTTC.